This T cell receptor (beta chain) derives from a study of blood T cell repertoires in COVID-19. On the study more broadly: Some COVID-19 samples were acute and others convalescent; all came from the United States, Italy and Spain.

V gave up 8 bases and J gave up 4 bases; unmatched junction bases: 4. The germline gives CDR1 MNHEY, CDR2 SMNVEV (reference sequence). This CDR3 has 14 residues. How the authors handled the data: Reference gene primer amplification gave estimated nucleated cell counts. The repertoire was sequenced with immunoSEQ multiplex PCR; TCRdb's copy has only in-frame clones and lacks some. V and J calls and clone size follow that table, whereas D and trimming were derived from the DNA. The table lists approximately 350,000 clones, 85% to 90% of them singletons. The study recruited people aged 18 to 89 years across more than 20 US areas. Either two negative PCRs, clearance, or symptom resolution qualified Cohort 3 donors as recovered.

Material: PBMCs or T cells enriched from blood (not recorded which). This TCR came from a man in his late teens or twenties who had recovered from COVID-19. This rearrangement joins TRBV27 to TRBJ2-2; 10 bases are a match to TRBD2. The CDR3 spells CASGSGRVTGELFF. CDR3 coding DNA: TGTGCCAGCGGAAGCGGGAGGGTCACCGGGGAGCTGTTTTTT.